The 3 T cell receptor beta chains below come from one sample, sequenced in a study of T cells in Graves' hyperthyroidism and ophthalmopathy. The CDR3 regions of TCR beta were amplified from RNA transcripts. Carried out on the TCR CDR3, a first-round RT-PCR used the HTBI primer set. TCRdb used MiXCR to reprocess the multiplex PCR reads, holding one entry per CDR3 protein. The sample has roughly 420,000 distinct CDR3 sequences, roughly 13% seen once; the top ten hold 4% to 6.5%. The sequenced material came from blood. Source of these receptors: a young woman with Graves' hyperthyroidism.

In this sample, this clonotype turned up many times. This rearrangement joins TRBV28 to TRBJ2-6; 9 positions agree with TRBD1. Germline V gives CDR1 MDHEN, CDR2 SYDVKM. J gave up 1 base and V 8 bases, and 6 bases lay outside the gene matches. The CDR3 sequence is 16 residues long. DNA for the CDR3: TGTGCCAGCGGGGGGACAGGGTATTCTGGGGCCAACGTCCTGACTTTC. It translates to CASGGTGYSGANVLTF.

This clonotype was counted only a few times. The chain joins TRBV10-3 to TRBJ2-6; D is perhaps TRBD1 (6 bases). There are 15 residues in the CDR3. Germline loops: CDR1 ENHRY, CDR2 SYGVKD. The V end was cut by 10 bases, the J end by 0 bases, with 13 bases between. The CDR3 sequence: CATAGQTSGANVLTF. The CDR3 nucleotides are TGTGCCACCGCAGGACAGACCTCTGGGGCCAACGTCCTGACTTTC.

The chain couples TRBV6-1 to TRBJ1-2; TRBD1 agrees at 9 bases. CDR1 and CDR2 (germline): MNHNS, SASEGT. V lost 2 bases and J lost 4; bases outside the gene matches: 5. This CDR3 region has 15 residues. The CDR3 nucleotides read TGTGCCAGCAGTGAACCGGGACAGGGCGTCTATGGCTACACCTTC. Translation gives CASSEPGQGVYGYTF.